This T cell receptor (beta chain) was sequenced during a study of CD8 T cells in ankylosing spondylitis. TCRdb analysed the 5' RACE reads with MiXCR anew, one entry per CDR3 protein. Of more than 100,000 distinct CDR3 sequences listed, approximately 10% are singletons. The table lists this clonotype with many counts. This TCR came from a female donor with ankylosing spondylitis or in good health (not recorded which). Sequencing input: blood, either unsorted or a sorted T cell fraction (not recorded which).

CDR3 nucleotide sequence: TGTGCCAGCAGCTTAGAGGGGGCTCAGCCCCAGCATTTT. Amino acid sequence: CASSLEGAQPQHF. The chain recombines TRBV7-2 with TRBJ1-5; 7 bases fit TRBD1. With V trimmed by 1 base and J by 6 bases, 0 bases remained unmatched. Germline V gene lookup returns CDR1 SGHTA and CDR2 FQGNSA. The CDR3 spans 13 residues.